This T cell receptor beta chain is from a study of blood T cells in healthy people across ages. The V gene's germline CDR1 is MDHEN and CDR2 SYDVKM. The CDR3 extends over 15 amino acids. Study-wide results and caveats: More naive CD4+ cells and higher diversity were found in long-lived than in aged donors.

The table lists this clonotype with a few counts. What it binds is not known. Isolated PBMCs totaled at least 7 million in each sample. With a J-beta primer mix and a sample-barcoded 5' primer, a second PCR ran 7 to 11 cycles. TCRdb independently ran MiXCR on the 5' RACE reads; one entry per CDR3 protein. The sample has about 1.4 million distinct CDR3 sequences; approximately 60% are singletons. Specimen: blood. The sequence was collected from a man between 18 and 35 years old in good health. This chain uses TRBV28 with TRBJ2-5; 8 bases are a match to TRBD1. The J call is doubtful: the DNA matches TRBJ2-7 better. The CDR3 DNA reads as TGTGCCAGCAGTTCCCCCGGGACAGGAGACTACGAGCAGTACTTC. Translating it yields CASSSPGTGDYEQYF.